This entry describes one T cell receptor beta chain. As for time point: pre-sensitization, week 0. Regarding treatment: therapeutic diphenylcyclopropenone sensitization with weekly scalp DPC. This entry is derived from a study of human T cells and chemical hapten exposure. There are 15 residues in the CDR3. Per the germline V gene, CDR1 is SQVTM and CDR2 is ANQGSEA. V lost 2 bases and J lost 0, with 14 bases in between. TCRdb independently ran MiXCR on the RACE reads; one entry per CDR3 protein. Among approximately 370,000 distinct CDR3 sequences listed, about 5.4% were seen once. The clonotype comes from a woman under 30 with alopecia areata. Some clones in this sample may be carry-over from other donors' samples. The source was whole blood, collected in connection with sensitization to the hapten diphenylcyclopropenone (DPC). The V call is TRBV29-1, the J call TRBJ2-7; possibly TRBD1 or TRBD2 for D (6 bases each). CDR3 DNA: TGCAGCGTTGAATTTAGGGGGGAGAGCTCCTACGAGCAGTACTTC. Translated: CSVEFRGESSYEQYF.